Listed below are T cell receptor beta chains from one sample, sequenced in a study of T cells after yellow fever vaccination. TCRdb passed the 5' RACE reads through MiXCR, listing each CDR3 protein once. The sample carries 300,000 to 400,000 distinct CDR3 sequences, about 11% recorded once. The sequencing used CD4+ T cells sorted from PBMCs, collected 45 days after the yellow fever booster vaccination. The origin of the receptors is a man aged 18 to 29 who received the YFV17D yellow fever vaccine. The CDR3 runs from the conserved cysteine through the conserved F or W. The D gene is left open where the match is weak. A clone size is listed for some rows: how often the clone was seen (once, few, many), or a class if it is expanded.

CASSLFFGRPLHF TGTGCCAGCAGCTTATTCTTCGGGAGGCCCCTCCACTTT TRBJ1-6 . TRBV7-3 few
CAWSTHRLASYNEQFF TGTGCCTGGAGTACCCACCGACTGGCATCCTACAATGAGCAGTTCTTC TRBJ2-1 . TRBV30 few
CASSFVDSKNTGELFF TGTGCCAGTAGTTTCGTCGACAGCAAGAACACCGGGGAGCTGTTTTTT TRBJ2-2 . TRBV19 .
CASSQESAGTQYF TGTGCCAGCAGCCAAGAGTCGGCCGGAACCCAGTACTTC TRBJ2-5 . TRBV4-2 many
CASSYSGGSRQYF TGTGCCAGCAGTTACTCGGGGGGGTCAAGGCAGTACTTC TRBJ2-7 TRBD2 TRBV6-5 once
CASSPVQNSGANVLTF TGCGCCAGCAGCCCCGTCCAGAACTCTGGGGCCAACGTCCTGACTTTC TRBJ2-6 . TRBV4-3 few
CASGRGALGDTQYF TGTGCTAGTGGCCGCGGGGCCTTAGGGGATACGCAGTATTTT TRBJ2-3 . TRBV12-5 .
CASSPPPGQGYTF TGTGCCAGCTCACCACCGCCAGGACAAGGCTACACCTTC TRBJ1-2 . TRBV18 few
CASSQDVAYGTGAPKETQYF TGTGCCAGCAGCCAAGATGTAGCCTACGGGACAGGGGCCCCGAAAGAGACCCAGTACTTC TRBJ2-5 TRBD1 TRBV4-2 .
CATSDPTGFGGDTQYF TGTGCCACCAGTGACCCGACAGGGTTCGGTGGAGATACGCAGTATTTT TRBJ2-3 TRBD1 TRBV24-1 few
CATSGDSTDTQYF TGTGCCACCAGTGGTGACAGCACAGATACGCAGTATTTT TRBJ2-3 . TRBV24-1 .
CAISEQGVENTEAFF TGTGCCATCAGTGAACAGGGCGTCGAGAACACTGAAGCTTTCTTT TRBJ1-1 . TRBV10-3 .
CASSLGGVVGRSTDTQYF TGCGCCAGCAGCTTGGGTGGCGTTGTGGGGAGAAGCACAGATACGCAGTATTTT TRBJ2-3 . TRBV5-1 .
CASRKTVLNTEAFF TGTGCCAGCAGGAAAACTGTGTTGAACACTGAAGCTTTCTTT TRBJ1-1 . TRBV7-2 few